This is a list of T cell receptor beta chains from one sample in a study of T cells in Graves' hyperthyroidism and ophthalmopathy. TCRdb redid the calling of the multiplex PCR reads with MiXCR, one entry per CDR3 protein. The repertoire has 700,000 or so distinct CDR3 sequences, over 15% of them found once; the top ten carry under 10%. Source material: blood. All receptors come from a man younger than 30 with Graves' hyperthyroidism. CDR3s include the opening cysteine and the closing phenylalanine or tryptophan. A D gene is named only where the DNA matches it firmly. A clone size is listed for some rows: how often the clone was seen (once, few, many), or a class if it is expanded.

abundance: once; j_gene: TRBJ2-2; d_gene: .; v_gene: TRBV20-1; CDR3nt: TGCGGAGGGGGCGGTGACACCGGGGAGCTGTTTTTT; CDR3aa: CGGGGDTGELFF
abundance: few; j_gene: TRBJ2-2; d_gene: TRBD1; v_gene: TRBV4-2; CDR3nt: TGTGCCAGCAGGGGACAGGGAGAGCTGTTTTTT; CDR3aa: CASRGQGELFF
abundance: .; j_gene: TRBJ2-7; d_gene: .; v_gene: TRBV11-2; CDR3nt: TGCGCCAGCAGCCAAGGACGACCATCCTACGAGCAGTACTTC; CDR3aa: CASSQGRPSYEQYF
abundance: many; j_gene: TRBJ2-7; d_gene: .; v_gene: TRBV12-3/TRBV12-4; CDR3nt: TGTGCCAGCACCTTGAGGCCAGGAACCTACGAGCAGTACTTC; CDR3aa: CASTLRPGTYEQYF
abundance: many; j_gene: TRBJ2-3; d_gene: .; v_gene: TRBV2; CDR3nt: TGTGCCAGCAGTGCCCAGTTAGATACGCAGTATTTT; CDR3aa: CASSAQLDTQYF
abundance: .; j_gene: TRBJ1-5; d_gene: .; v_gene: TRBV28; CDR3nt: TGTGCCAGCAGCTCAGGAGAGCCCCAGCATTTT; CDR3aa: CASSSGEPQHF
abundance: few; j_gene: TRBJ2-7; d_gene: TRBD2; v_gene: TRBV11-2; CDR3nt: TGTGCCAGCAGGGGACTAGCGGGAGGAGGCGAGCAGTACTTC; CDR3aa: CASRGLAGGGEQYF
abundance: many; j_gene: TRBJ1-5; d_gene: TRBD1; v_gene: TRBV7-8; CDR3nt: TGTGCCAGCAGCTGGGCTAGGTGGGGACAGGGAAAACAGCCCCAGCATTTT; CDR3aa: CASSWARWGQGKQPQHF
abundance: many; j_gene: TRBJ2-5; d_gene: TRBD2; v_gene: TRBV20-1; CDR3nt: TGCAGTGCTGGGGGACTAGGCCAAGAGACCCAGTACTTC; CDR3aa: CSAGGLGQETQYF
abundance: many; j_gene: TRBJ2-3; d_gene: .; v_gene: TRBV27; CDR3nt: TGTGCCAGCATACAAGATACGCAGTATTTT; CDR3aa: CASIQDTQYF
abundance: .; j_gene: TRBJ2-1; d_gene: TRBD2; v_gene: TRBV29-1; CDR3nt: TGCAGCGTTGAAGAAGGGGCTAGCGGGACATCTGAGCAGTTCTTC; CDR3aa: CSVEEGASGTSEQFF
abundance: few; j_gene: TRBJ1-4; d_gene: .; v_gene: TRBV5-5; CDR3nt: TGTGCCAGCAGGGCCACAGGAATTGAAAAACTGTTTTTT; CDR3aa: CASRATGIEKLFF
abundance: many; j_gene: TRBJ2-7; d_gene: .; v_gene: TRBV30; CDR3nt: TGTCAGGGGCGGCCGCTGTACTTC; CDR3aa: CQGRPLYF
abundance: few; j_gene: TRBJ2-2; d_gene: .; v_gene: TRBV6-2/TRBV6-3; CDR3nt: TGTGCCAGCCGGCGGGCCGGGGAGCTGTTTTTT; CDR3aa: CASRRAGELFF
abundance: .; j_gene: TRBJ2-3; d_gene: TRBD2; v_gene: TRBV4-1; CDR3nt: TGCGCCAGCAGCCAAGATGGGCGGGAGGGCCGGGCAGATACGCAGTATTTT; CDR3aa: CASSQDGREGRADTQYF
abundance: many; j_gene: TRBJ2-3; d_gene: .; v_gene: TRBV20-1; CDR3nt: TGCAGTGCTAGATATGCAGGGGACCTCACAGATACGCAGTATTTT; CDR3aa: CSARYAGDLTDTQYF
abundance: many; j_gene: TRBJ2-2; d_gene: TRBD2; v_gene: TRBV27; CDR3nt: TGTGCCAGCAGTCAAGCCTGGGGGAGGGTCACCGGGGAGCTGTTTTTT; CDR3aa: CASSQAWGRVTGELFF
abundance: .; j_gene: TRBJ2-2; d_gene: TRBD2; v_gene: TRBV9; CDR3nt: TGTGCCAGCAGCCTGACTAGCGGGAGTGGGGAGCTGTTTTTT; CDR3aa: CASSLTSGSGELFF
abundance: .; j_gene: TRBJ1-3; d_gene: TRBD1; v_gene: TRBV7-9; CDR3nt: TGTGCCAGCAGCTTACCTGACAGGGACTCTGGAAACACCATATATTTT; CDR3aa: CASSLPDRDSGNTIYF
abundance: .; j_gene: TRBJ1-4; d_gene: .; v_gene: TRBV11-3; CDR3nt: TGTGCCAGCAGCTTAGGGCGTCGGGGAAAACTGTTTTTT; CDR3aa: CASSLGRRGKLFF
abundance: .; j_gene: TRBJ2-5; d_gene: .; v_gene: TRBV5-1; CDR3nt: TGCGCCAGCAGCTCCAACTTGGGAAGGTACCAAGAGACCCAGTACTTC; CDR3aa: CASSSNLGRYQETQYF
abundance: .; j_gene: TRBJ2-2; d_gene: TRBD2; v_gene: TRBV6-2/TRBV6-3; CDR3nt: TGTGCCAGCAGTTACGGCGGGAGGGCCCCGCGTGGGGAGCTGTTTTTT; CDR3aa: CASSYGGRAPRGELFF
abundance: .; j_gene: TRBJ2-3; d_gene: TRBD2; v_gene: TRBV28; CDR3nt: TGTGCCAGCAGTCCTAGCGGGACGGGAGCAGATACGCAGTATTTT; CDR3aa: CASSPSGTGADTQYF
abundance: few; j_gene: TRBJ2-7; d_gene: TRBD2; v_gene: TRBV20-1; CDR3nt: TGCAGTGCTAGCGGGAGGGTTTCCTACGAGCAGTACTTC; CDR3aa: CSASGRVSYEQYF
abundance: many; j_gene: TRBJ1-1; d_gene: TRBD1; v_gene: TRBV5-8; CDR3nt: TGTGCCAGCAGCCTCCAACAGGGGTACACTGAAGCTTTCTTT; CDR3aa: CASSLQQGYTEAFF
abundance: many; j_gene: TRBJ1-2; d_gene: .; v_gene: TRBV6-2/TRBV6-3; CDR3nt: TGTGCCAGCAGTCATCAAGGAGCAGGGGACTATGGCTACACCTTC; CDR3aa: CASSHQGAGDYGYTF
abundance: many; j_gene: TRBJ1-1; d_gene: .; v_gene: TRBV12-3/TRBV12-4; CDR3nt: TGTGCCAGCATAACCGGGCATATCAACACTGAAGCTTTCTTT; CDR3aa: CASITGHINTEAFF
abundance: few; j_gene: TRBJ2-3; d_gene: .; v_gene: TRBV15; CDR3nt: TGTGCCACCAGCAGAGTACCGGGGGCCAGGAGCACAGATACGCAGTATTTT; CDR3aa: CATSRVPGARSTDTQYF
abundance: .; j_gene: TRBJ2-1; d_gene: TRBD2; v_gene: TRBV2; CDR3nt: TGTGCCAGCAGTGAATGGGAGGGAGGGCCCTACAATGAGCAGTTCTTC; CDR3aa: CASSEWEGGPYNEQFF
abundance: .; j_gene: TRBJ1-1; d_gene: .; v_gene: TRBV28; CDR3nt: TGTGCCAGCAGTTTAAGGGGGGGGGGCGCAGGAGCTTTCTTT; CDR3aa: CASSLRGGGAGAFF
abundance: few; j_gene: TRBJ2-1; d_gene: TRBD2; v_gene: TRBV30; CDR3nt: TGTGCCTGGAGTGTTACTACTAGCGGGATCCCGAAGTACAATGAGCAGTTCTTC; CDR3aa: CAWSVTTSGIPKYNEQFF
abundance: many; j_gene: TRBJ2-7; d_gene: .; v_gene: TRBV2; CDR3nt: TGTGCCAGCAGTCCCCGGCAGGGAGAGTACGAGCAGTACTTC; CDR3aa: CASSPRQGEYEQYF
abundance: many; j_gene: TRBJ2-3; d_gene: TRBD2; v_gene: TRBV6-1; CDR3nt: TGTGCCAGCAGATCAAGGGGGACTAGCGGCACAGATACGCAGTATTTT; CDR3aa: CASRSRGTSGTDTQYF
abundance: many; j_gene: TRBJ2-5; d_gene: .; v_gene: TRBV2; CDR3nt: TGTGCCAGCAGTGAAAGGGGGACAGAGACCCAGTACTTC; CDR3aa: CASSERGTETQYF
abundance: .; j_gene: TRBJ1-1; d_gene: .; v_gene: TRBV29-1; CDR3nt: TGCAGCGTTGAAGACCCGAACACTGAAGCTTTCTTT; CDR3aa: CSVEDPNTEAFF
abundance: .; j_gene: TRBJ1-4; d_gene: TRBD1; v_gene: TRBV4-3; CDR3nt: TGCGCCAGCAGCCAAGGATTGGCCAGGGGGGTAAAACTGTTTTTT; CDR3aa: CASSQGLARGVKLFF
abundance: many; j_gene: TRBJ2-7; d_gene: TRBD2; v_gene: TRBV4-1; CDR3nt: TGTGCCAGCAGCCAGGGACTAGCGGGAGGCTACGAGCAGTACTTC; CDR3aa: CASSQGLAGGYEQYF
abundance: .; j_gene: TRBJ2-3; d_gene: TRBD2; v_gene: TRBV7-9; CDR3nt: TGTGCCAGCAGCTCCCCCGGGAGGGAGTCTCCCACAGATACGCAGTATTTT; CDR3aa: CASSSPGRESPTDTQYF
abundance: many; j_gene: TRBJ2-7; d_gene: TRBD2; v_gene: TRBV7-9; CDR3nt: TGTGCCAGCAGCTCTGGACTAGCGGATCCATACGAGCAGTACTTC; CDR3aa: CASSSGLADPYEQYF
abundance: many; j_gene: TRBJ2-7; d_gene: TRBD1; v_gene: TRBV6-1; CDR3nt: TGTGCCAGCAGTTCCTGGGACAGGGCTCACGAGCAGTACTTC; CDR3aa: CASSSWDRAHEQYF
abundance: many; j_gene: TRBJ1-2; d_gene: .; v_gene: TRBV28; CDR3nt: TGTGCCAGCAGTTTCCCCCGAGCAGCTAACTATGGCTACACCTTC; CDR3aa: CASSFPRAANYGYTF
abundance: .; j_gene: TRBJ2-3; d_gene: TRBD2; v_gene: TRBV25-1; CDR3nt: TGTGCCAGCAGTGACCCCGGGACTAGCGATAGCACAGATACGCAGTATTTT; CDR3aa: CASSDPGTSDSTDTQYF
abundance: many; j_gene: TRBJ2-7; d_gene: .; v_gene: TRBV12-3/TRBV12-4; CDR3nt: TGTGCCAGCACCTCAGTGGCGGGTAGCGAACCCTACGAGCAGTACTTC; CDR3aa: CASTSVAGSEPYEQYF
abundance: .; j_gene: TRBJ2-7; d_gene: TRBD2; v_gene: TRBV29-1; CDR3nt: TGCACCATCGGGGGGGACGGAGAAGAGCAGTACTTC; CDR3aa: CTIGGDGEEQYF
abundance: .; j_gene: TRBJ1-4; d_gene: TRBD1; v_gene: TRBV7-9; CDR3nt: TGTGCCAGCAGCCCGGGACAGGGATTCTTCGATGAAAAACTGTTTTTT; CDR3aa: CASSPGQGFFDEKLFF
abundance: .; j_gene: TRBJ2-1; d_gene: TRBD1; v_gene: TRBV11-2; CDR3nt: TGTGCCAGCAGCTTAGATTCTCGGGGACAGTACAATGAGCAGTTCTTC; CDR3aa: CASSLDSRGQYNEQFF
abundance: many; j_gene: TRBJ2-4; d_gene: .; v_gene: TRBV28; CDR3nt: TGTGCCAGCAGTTTACCATTGTTGGGACTGGGAAAAAACATTCAGTACTTC; CDR3aa: CASSLPLLGLGKNIQYF
abundance: many; j_gene: TRBJ2-2; d_gene: TRBD2; v_gene: TRBV7-3; CDR3nt: TGTGCCAGCAGCTCCAACCCGGGACTAGCGGATTACTTATCGAACACCGGGGAGCTGTTTTTT; CDR3aa: CASSSNPGLADYLSNTGELFF
abundance: many; j_gene: TRBJ2-7; d_gene: TRBD2; v_gene: TRBV28; CDR3nt: TGTGCCAGCAGTTTTCTGCGGACTAGCGGGGGTTACGAGCAGTACTTC; CDR3aa: CASSFLRTSGGYEQYF
abundance: many; j_gene: TRBJ2-1; d_gene: TRBD2; v_gene: TRBV28; CDR3nt: TGTGCCAGCAGTGCGGCACTAGCGGCCTATTACAATGAGCAGTTCTTC; CDR3aa: CASSAALAAYYNEQFF
abundance: .; j_gene: TRBJ2-2; d_gene: .; v_gene: TRBV5-5; CDR3nt: TGTGCCAGCAGCTTGCGGATAGGGGAGCTGTTTTTT; CDR3aa: CASSLRIGELFF
abundance: .; j_gene: TRBJ1-6; d_gene: .; v_gene: TRBV6-1; CDR3nt: TGCGCCAGCAGCCCCGGGACCGGCGCACCCCTCCACTTT; CDR3aa: CASSPGTGAPLHF